This T cell receptor beta chain was sequenced in a study of shared clonotypes between healthy human individuals. Study findings and constraints: Sequencing depth was predicted to influence how clonotypes are shared among donors.

Every contributor of samples was a Caucasian grown-up residing in Nashville, Tennessee. Germline V CDR1 and CDR2: SEHNR, FQNEAQ (reference sequence). This CDR3 contains 13 residues. V was cut by 1 base and J by 1 base, with 3 bases left in between. Of note for this clone: No antigen is known for it. Possible read error: a much larger clone is one base away. The sample has other DNA sequences that encode this CDR3 too.

At deep level, the assay was performed. Libraries were prepared by immunoSEQ multiplex PCR; TCRdb keeps only in-frame clonotypes and omits some of them. The data show approximately 500,000 clones, about 79% seen once. The sequencing input was PBMCs. This receptor was obtained from a woman in her thirties or forties in good health. Some clones in this sample may be carry-over from other donors' samples. The chain has TRBV7-9 and TRBJ2-3; D call uncertain. This CDR3 is CASSLGGTDTQYF. CDR3 sequence (DNA): TGTGCCAGCAGCTTAGGAGGCACAGATACGCAGTATTTT.